This T cell receptor (beta chain) was obtained from a study of blood T cell repertoires in COVID-19. Study-level information: Samples representing acute and convalescent COVID-19 were sourced from the United States, Italy and Spain. Sample material is recorded as cDNA or gDNA derived from T cells, B-cell-depleted T cells, or PBMCs.

Original analysis: Nucleated cell counts were estimated from reference gene primer amplification. Sequenced by immunoSEQ multiplex PCR; TCRdb stores in-frame clones only, minus some. V and J calls and clone size are given by that table; D and trimming were obtained from the DNA. The sample gives about 61,000 clones, about 78% of which show up once; about a fifth is in the top ten. The clonotype originates from an elderly man with active or convalescent COVID-19. The sequencing input was peripheral blood.

In DNA form, the CDR3 reads TGTGCCAGCAGGGGCTTCGCCACTGAAGCTTTCTTT. Translating gives CASRGFATEAFF. The rearrangement joins TRBV12-3 or TRBV12-4 to TRBJ1-1; D uncertain. The CDR3 has 12 residues. Trimming pared 6 bases from V and 4 bases from J, leaving 9 bases between.